Below, 21 T cell receptor beta chains from the same sample are listed, as sequenced in a study of response to subunit inactivated influenza vaccine. TCRdb redid the calling of the RT-PCR reads with MiXCR, one entry per CDR3 protein. This sample has about 620,000 distinct CDR3 sequences, with about 11% found just once. The sample consisted of PBMCs from blood, taken on the day of vaccination. The receptors stem from a man in his fifties who received an inactivated influenza vaccine.

A word on this clonotype: The junction and the germline gene differ at one end; a read error may be behind it. This rearrangement joins TRBV6-2 or TRBV6-3 to TRBJ2-7, with D possibly being TRBD1 or TRBD2 (5 bases each). The CDR3 runs 14 residues. Germline loops: CDR1 MNHEY, CDR2 SVGEGT. This CDR3 is CASSPYTRRDGTFF. CDR3 DNA: TGTGCCAGCAGCCCTTATACCCGCCGGGACGGTACGTTTTTC.

A few counts support this clonotype. The gene calls are TRBV4-3 and TRBJ2-3; D is possibly TRBD1 (6 bases). This CDR3 has 16 amino acids. Per germline, CDR1 LGHNA and CDR2 YSLEER. Trimming stripped 1 base from V and 2 bases from J, with 13 bases between. DNA for the CDR3: TGCGCCAGCAGCCAAGCGGGGACATGGGACACAGATACGCAGTATTTT. It is translated as CASSQAGTWDTDTQYF.

This clonotype was observed many times. This rearrangement joins TRBV29-1 to TRBJ2-2; D ambiguous. The CDR3 covers 13 residues. CDR1 is SQVTM and CDR2 is ANQGSEA in the germline V gene. The V end lost 8 bases, the J end lost 0 bases, and 10 bases lay between the germline ends. CDR3 coding DNA: TGCAGCTACCGCGAGGCGAACACCGGGGAGCTGTTTTTT. Protein sequence: CSYREANTGELFF.

This clonotype has only a few counts. The chain combines TRBV28 with TRBJ2-4, with D tentatively TRBD1 or TRBD2 (5 bases each). V lost 2 bases to trimming and J lost 1 base, with 12 bases between them. The CDR3 contains 16 residues. Germline CDR1 is MDHEN and CDR2 is SYDVKM. The CDR3 coding sequence is TGTGCCAGCAGTTTAGAGGGGTCGAGGGCCAAAAACATTCAGTACTTC. Protein product: CASSLEGSRAKNIQYF.

This clonotype has just a few counts. The CDR3 nucleotides read TGCAGCGTTGATAGGACTAGGGGGCGGACCCAGTACTTC. This gives the protein CSVDRTRGRTQYF. J is TRBJ2-5 and V is TRBV29-1; D is perhaps TRBD1 or TRBD2 (7 bases each). Trimming took 3 bases from V and 7 from J, leaving 15 bases between them. Germline V lookup: CDR1 SQVTM, CDR2 ANQGSEA. This CDR3 has 13 residues.

The chain uses TRBV20-1 and TRBJ2-1; D is unclear. The ends were cut back, 0 bases at V and 4 bases at J, with 16 bases in the middle. There are 16 residues in the CDR3. Per the germline V gene, CDR1 is DFQATT and CDR2 is SNEGSKA (reference sequence). The CDR3 region has the DNA TGCAGTGCTAGAGATACCCACTGGGCGGAGTACAATGAGCAGTTCTTC. This codes for CSARDTHWAEYNEQFF.

Only a few counts were recorded for this clonotype. The J gene is TRBJ2-3, the V gene TRBV7-6; 8 positions match TRBD2. Germline V gene lookup returns CDR1 SGHVS and CDR2 FNYEAQ. This CDR3 has 17 amino acids. V was clipped by 3 bases and J by 4 bases; unmatched bases: 12. The CDR3 is CASSFPGTSRGADTQYF. CDR3 sequence (DNA): TGTGCCAGCAGCTTTCCCGGGACTAGTCGGGGCGCAGATACGCAGTATTTT.

The V gene is TRBV7-9, the J gene TRBJ2-5; 10 bases are shared with TRBD1. The length of the CDR3 is 14 residues. With V trimmed by 5 bases and J by 4 bases, 4 bases remained unmatched. CDR1 and CDR2 from the germline V gene are SEHNR and FQNEAQ (reference sequence). CDR3 nucleotides: TGTGCCAGCAGCATAGACAGGGGGCGAGAGACCCAGTACTTC. As protein: CASSIDRGRETQYF.

This clonotype was found many times. The chain joins TRBV12-3 or TRBV12-4 to TRBJ1-2; unclear D gene. This CDR3 has 13 amino acids. Trimming took 3 bases from V and 2 from J, leaving 7 bases between them. The CDR3 region has the DNA TGTGCCAGCAGTTTGGACCGAAACTATGGCTACACCTTC. It translates to CASSLDRNYGYTF.

This clonotype appeared a few times. CDR3: CSAAQGLGETQYF. For the CDR3, the DNA is TGCAGTGCTGCACAGGGGCTAGGAGAGACCCAGTACTTC. The rearrangement joins TRBV20-1 to TRBJ2-5; 7 positions agree with TRBD1. CDR3 length: 13 residues. Trimming removed 5 bases from V and 4 bases from J; junction bases left unmatched: 7. Per germline, CDR1 DFQATT and CDR2 SNEGSKA (reference sequence).

This clonotype has only a few counts. The genes are TRBV20-1 and TRBJ2-5, with TRBD1 identical over 9 bases. The V and J ends lost 6 bases and 2 bases, in that order; junction bases with no gene match: 7. CDR1 DFQATT and CDR2 SNEGSKA come from the germline V gene (reference sequence). The CDR3 loop spans 14 amino acids. In nucleotides, the CDR3 is TGCAGTGCCGTAGACAGGGGGACTCAAGAGACCCAGTACTTC. This encodes CSAVDRGTQETQYF.

This clonotype has more than one count but fewer than ten. The genes are TRBV7-2 and TRBJ2-7, with D possibly TRBD1 on 6 matching bases. The V gene's germline CDR1 is SGHTA and CDR2 FQGNSA. V dropped 6 bases and J dropped 5 bases, with 17 bases sitting between them. This CDR3 is 14 amino acids long. The CDR3 protein is CASSFGVGGNEQYF. The CDR3 DNA follows: TGTGCCAGCAGTTTCGGAGTAGGGGGAAACGAGCAGTACTTC.

This chain uses TRBV20-1 with TRBJ1-6, with a weak D call TRBD1 (6 bases). The ends were cut back, 0 bases at V and 10 bases at J, with 19 bases in the middle. This CDR3 region has 16 residues. Germline V gene lookup returns CDR1 DFQATT and CDR2 SNEGSKA (reference sequence). CDR3 residues: CSARDLGGGIRSPLHF. CDR3 in DNA: TGCAGTGCTAGAGACTTGGGGGGGGGCATACGGTCACCCCTCCACTTT.

This clonotype was counted between two and nine times. This rearrangement joins TRBV28 to TRBJ2-7; the match to TRBD1 covers 8 bases. V was clipped by 1 base and J by 6 bases; unmatched bases: 2. The CDR3 contains 13 residues. Germline lookup yields CDR1 MDHEN and CDR2 SYDVKM. The CDR3 region has the DNA TGTGCCAGCAGTTTATCAGGGACAGGCGAGCAGTACTTC. This encodes CASSLSGTGEQYF.

This clonotype was recorded a few times. This rearrangement joins TRBV4-2 to TRBJ2-7; no clear D gene. Trimming took 0 bases from V and 2 from J, leaving 8 bases between them. The V gene's germline CDR1 is LGHNA and CDR2 YNFKEQ. There are 14 residues in the CDR3. This CDR3 is CASSQDGRPYEQYF. The CDR3 DNA reads TGTGCCAGCAGCCAAGATGGCAGGCCCTACGAGCAGTACTTC.

This chain uses TRBV20-1 with TRBJ1-4; 7 positions match TRBD1. This CDR3 region has 13 residues. J lost 8 bases, V lost 4 bases, and 7 bases had no gene match. Germline CDR1 reads DFQATT; CDR2 reads SNEGSKA (reference sequence). The CDR3: CSAKGAPGEKLFF. As DNA, the CDR3 is TGCAGTGCTAAGGGGGCGCCAGGGGAAAAACTGTTTTTT.

This rearrangement joins TRBV6-1 to TRBJ2-3; D is uncertain. Trimming left V 2 bases short and J 0 bases short, with 12 bases between. Germline V lookup: CDR1 MNHNS, CDR2 SASEGT. The CDR3 loop spans 16 amino acids. This CDR3 is CASSEHSAVSTDTQYF. The CDR3 bases are TGTGCCAGCAGTGAACATTCGGCGGTTAGCACAGATACGCAGTATTTT.

This clonotype has ten or more counts. The rearrangement uses TRBV7-9 and TRBJ2-7, with no clear D. The CDR3 consists of 12 residues. In germline, CDR1 is SEHNR, CDR2 FQNEAQ (reference sequence). The germline V and J ends were trimmed by 1 base and 5 bases, with 6 bases remaining between them. As DNA, the CDR3 is TGTGCCAGCAGCTTAGGTTTCAACGAGCAGTACTTC. It specifies CASSLGFNEQYF.

There are a few counts of this clonotype. The rearrangement links TRBV12-3 or TRBV12-4 to TRBJ2-3; TRBD1 agrees at 7 bases. V lost 8 bases to trimming and J lost 4 bases; unmatched junction nucleotides: 3. The CDR3 contains 12 residues. Here the CDR3 DNA reads TGTGCCAGCGACAGGGCCCCAGATACGCAGTATTTT. This sequence encodes CASDRAPDTQYF.

This clonotype appeared a few times. J is TRBJ2-5 and V is TRBV20-1, with 10 bases lining up with TRBD2. Losses at the gene ends were 5 bases for V and 5 bases for J; bases not matched to a gene: 11. The length of the CDR3 is 15 residues. The germline V gene has CDR1 DFQATT and CDR2 SNEGSKA (reference sequence). The CDR3 reads CSASLSGRAQETQYF. The CDR3 coding sequence is TGCAGTGCTTCCTTGAGCGGGAGGGCCCAGGAGACCCAGTACTTC.

The gene calls are TRBV7-2 and TRBJ2-7; 10 nucleotides line up with TRBD1. The J segment lost 3 bases and the V segment lost 5 bases, leaving 4 bases of the junction unmatched. Germline lookup yields CDR1 SGHTA and CDR2 FQGNSA. This CDR3 is built from 14 residues. The CDR3 nucleotides read TGTGCCAGCAGCACCTGGACAGGGGGCTACGAGCAGTACTTC. Protein product: CASSTWTGGYEQYF.